This T cell receptor beta chain emerged from a study of CD8+ T cells in alopecia areata. Study-wide background: Patients received oral tofacitinib, 5 to 10 mg twice daily, for moderate-to-severe alopecia areata.

V was clipped by 1 base and J by 4 bases, with 10 bases between them. CDR1 and CDR2 from the germline V gene are LGHNA and YSLEER. This CDR3 contains 14 residues. Whole-study findings and limits: Scalp sample data also include resident alphabeta T cells from normal skin.

In this sample, this clone turned up a few times. Its antigen remains unidentified. Investigators isolated RNA and reverse transcribed it into cDNA to act as the sequencing template. The table came from immunoSEQ multiplex PCR; TCRdb's copy has only in-frame clones and leaves some out. This sample carries 120,000 or so clones, around two fifths of them seen once, and the ten largest clones take over 3%. This chain uses TRBV4-3 with TRBJ1-2; D ambiguous. Sequenced: CD4+ T cells sorted from blood. The TCR originated in a human donor with alopecia areata. The CDR3: CASSQGPDGYGYTF. The CDR3 nucleotides read TGCGCCAGCAGCCAAGGCCCGGACGGCTATGGCTACACCTTC.